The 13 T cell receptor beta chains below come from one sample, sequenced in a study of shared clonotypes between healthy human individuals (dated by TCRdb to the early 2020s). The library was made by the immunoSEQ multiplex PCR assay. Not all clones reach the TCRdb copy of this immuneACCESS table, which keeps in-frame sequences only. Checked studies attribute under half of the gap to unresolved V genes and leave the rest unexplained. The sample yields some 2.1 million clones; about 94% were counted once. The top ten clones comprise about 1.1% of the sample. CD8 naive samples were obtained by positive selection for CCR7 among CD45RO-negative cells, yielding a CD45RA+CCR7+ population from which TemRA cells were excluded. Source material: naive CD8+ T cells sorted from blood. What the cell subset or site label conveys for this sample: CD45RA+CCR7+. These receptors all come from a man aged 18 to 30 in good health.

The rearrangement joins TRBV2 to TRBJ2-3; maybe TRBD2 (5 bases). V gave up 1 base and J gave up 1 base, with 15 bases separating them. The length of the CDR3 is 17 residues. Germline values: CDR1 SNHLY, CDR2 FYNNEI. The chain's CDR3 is CASSEEWESAGTDTQYF. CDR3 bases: TGTGCCAGCAGTGAAGAGTGGGAGAGCGCAGGCACAGATACGCAGTATTTT.

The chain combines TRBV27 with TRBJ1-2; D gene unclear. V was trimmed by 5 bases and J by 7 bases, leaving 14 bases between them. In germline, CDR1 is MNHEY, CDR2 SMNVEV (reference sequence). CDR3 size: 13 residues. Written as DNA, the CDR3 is TGTGCCAGCAGTACCGTCCGGGGTTCTGGCTACACCTTC. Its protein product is CASSTVRGSGYTF.

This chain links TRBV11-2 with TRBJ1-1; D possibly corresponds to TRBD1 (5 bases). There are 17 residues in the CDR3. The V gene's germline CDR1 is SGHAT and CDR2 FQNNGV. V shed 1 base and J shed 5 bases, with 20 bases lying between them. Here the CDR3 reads CASSLGNYPGTGTEAFF. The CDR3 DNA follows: TGTGCCAGCAGCTTAGGGAACTACCCCGGGACCGGGACTGAAGCTTTCTTT.

CDR3: CSVEGAGWNEQFF. The CDR3 nucleotides read TGCAGCGTTGAAGGGGCGGGTTGGAATGAGCAGTTCTTC. J is TRBJ2-1 and V is TRBV29-1; possible D gene TRBD2, 5 bases. Per germline, CDR1 SQVTM and CDR2 ANQGSEA. Trimming pared 1 base from V and 7 bases from J, leaving 11 bases between. This CDR3 has 13 residues.

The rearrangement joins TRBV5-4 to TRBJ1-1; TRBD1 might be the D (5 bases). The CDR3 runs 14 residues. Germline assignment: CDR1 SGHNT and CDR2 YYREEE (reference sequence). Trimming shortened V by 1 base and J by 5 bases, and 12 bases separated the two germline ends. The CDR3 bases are TGTGCCAGCAGCTTGTGGGGGACGGGAACTGAAGCTTTCTTT. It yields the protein CASSLWGTGTEAFF.

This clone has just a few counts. Written as DNA, the CDR3 is TGTGCCAGCAGCGTAGGCAGAGTATACACAGATACGCAGTATTTT. Protein: CASSVGRVYTDTQYF. The chain links TRBV9 to TRBJ2-3, with unresolved D. With 0 bases removed from V and 2 bases from J, the gap between germline ends came to 10 bases. This CDR3 has 15 residues. Germline CDR1 is SGDLS and CDR2 is YYNGEE.

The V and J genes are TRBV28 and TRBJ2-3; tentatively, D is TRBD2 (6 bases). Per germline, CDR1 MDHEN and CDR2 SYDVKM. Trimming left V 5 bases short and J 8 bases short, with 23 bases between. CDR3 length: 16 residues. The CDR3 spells CASSPLPAGPAVTQYF. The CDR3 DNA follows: TGTGCCAGCAGTCCCCTCCCCGCGGGGCCCGCAGTTACGCAGTATTTT. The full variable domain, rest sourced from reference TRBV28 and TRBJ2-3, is DVKVTQSSRYLVKRTGEKVFLECVQDMDHENMFWYRQDPGLGLRLIYFSYDVKMKEKGDIPEGYSVSREKKERFSLILESASTNQTSMYLCASSPLPAGPAVTQYFGPGTRLTVL.

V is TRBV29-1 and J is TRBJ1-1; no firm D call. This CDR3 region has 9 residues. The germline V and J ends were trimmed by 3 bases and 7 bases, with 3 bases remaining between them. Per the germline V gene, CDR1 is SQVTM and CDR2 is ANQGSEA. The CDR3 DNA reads TGCAGCGTTGAGGATGAAGCTTTCTTT. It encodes CSVEDEAFF.

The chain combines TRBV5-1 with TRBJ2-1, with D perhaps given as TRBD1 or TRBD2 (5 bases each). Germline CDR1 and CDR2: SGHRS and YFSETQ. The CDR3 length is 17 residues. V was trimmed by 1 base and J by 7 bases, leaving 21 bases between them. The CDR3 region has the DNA TGCGCCAGCAGCTTGACAGCTGTGACCGGGACGTCGAATGAGCAGTTCTTC. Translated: CASSLTAVTGTSNEQFF.

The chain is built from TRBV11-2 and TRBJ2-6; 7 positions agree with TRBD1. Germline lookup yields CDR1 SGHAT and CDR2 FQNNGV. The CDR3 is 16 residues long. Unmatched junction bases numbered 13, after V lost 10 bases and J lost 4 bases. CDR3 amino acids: CANRATGSEGANVLTF. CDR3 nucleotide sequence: TGTGCCAACCGCGCGACAGGGTCGGAAGGGGCCAACGTCCTGACTTTC. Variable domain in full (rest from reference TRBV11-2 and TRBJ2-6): EAGVAQSPRYKIIEKRQSVAFWCNPISGHATLYWYQQILGQGPKLLIQFQNNGVVDDSQLPKDRFSAERLKGVDSTLKIQPAKLEDSAVYLCANRATGSEGANVLTFGAGSRLTVL.

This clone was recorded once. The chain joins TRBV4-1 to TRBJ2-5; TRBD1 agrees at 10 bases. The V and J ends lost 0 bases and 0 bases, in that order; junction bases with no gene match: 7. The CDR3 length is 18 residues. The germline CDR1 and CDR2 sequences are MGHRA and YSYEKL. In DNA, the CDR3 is TGCGCCAGCAGCCAAGAGCCGGGACAGGGGATGTACCAAGAGACCCAGTACTTC. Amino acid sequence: CASSQEPGQGMYQETQYF.

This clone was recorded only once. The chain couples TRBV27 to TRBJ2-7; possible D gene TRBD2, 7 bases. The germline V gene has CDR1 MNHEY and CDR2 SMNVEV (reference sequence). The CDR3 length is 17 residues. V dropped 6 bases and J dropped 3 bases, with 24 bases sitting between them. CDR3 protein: CASSLITAGAGRYEQYF. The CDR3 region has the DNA TGTGCCAGCAGCCTTATAACCGCGGGGGCAGGGCGCTACGAGCAGTACTTC.

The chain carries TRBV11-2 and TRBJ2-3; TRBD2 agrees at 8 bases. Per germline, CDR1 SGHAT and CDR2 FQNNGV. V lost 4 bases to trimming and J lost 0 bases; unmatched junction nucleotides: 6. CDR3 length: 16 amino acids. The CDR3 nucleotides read TGTGCCAGCAGCTCCTTTAGCGGGGTTAGCACAGATACGCAGTATTTT. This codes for CASSSFSGVSTDTQYF.